This T cell receptor (beta chain) was sequenced during a study of long-term antiretroviral therapy in people with HIV. Looking at the study overall: Earliest sampling preceded the 2015 immediate-ART recommendation by about a decade.

The run of the v3.0 immunoSEQ assay was at survey level. Sequencing was intended to reach roughly 40,000-50,000 T-cell genomes per sample. Clones were read by immunoSEQ multiplex PCR, and TCRdb kept only the in-frame ones, dropping some. The data show 25,000 to 30,000 clones, around 87% seen once. The V and J ends lost 5 bases and 4 bases, in that order; junction bases with no gene match: 8. There are 16 residues in the CDR3. Germline CDR1 MDHEN, CDR2 SYDVKM. About this clone: Its specificity is unknown.

Study-level findings and limits: Information on adherence to ART, viral resistance or therapy changes was unavailable. In samples taken after ART, diversity increased but remained below transplant donor control levels.

This TCR came from a man between 35 and 55 years old with HIV. The chain has TRBV28 and TRBJ2-3; 11 nucleotides line up with TRBD2. This specimen was unsorted PBMCs, taken approximately 2.6 years after starting antiretroviral therapy. The CDR3 region has the DNA TGTGCCAGCAGTATGACTAGCGGGAACGACGCAGATACGCAGTATTTT. Translating it yields CASSMTSGNDADTQYF.